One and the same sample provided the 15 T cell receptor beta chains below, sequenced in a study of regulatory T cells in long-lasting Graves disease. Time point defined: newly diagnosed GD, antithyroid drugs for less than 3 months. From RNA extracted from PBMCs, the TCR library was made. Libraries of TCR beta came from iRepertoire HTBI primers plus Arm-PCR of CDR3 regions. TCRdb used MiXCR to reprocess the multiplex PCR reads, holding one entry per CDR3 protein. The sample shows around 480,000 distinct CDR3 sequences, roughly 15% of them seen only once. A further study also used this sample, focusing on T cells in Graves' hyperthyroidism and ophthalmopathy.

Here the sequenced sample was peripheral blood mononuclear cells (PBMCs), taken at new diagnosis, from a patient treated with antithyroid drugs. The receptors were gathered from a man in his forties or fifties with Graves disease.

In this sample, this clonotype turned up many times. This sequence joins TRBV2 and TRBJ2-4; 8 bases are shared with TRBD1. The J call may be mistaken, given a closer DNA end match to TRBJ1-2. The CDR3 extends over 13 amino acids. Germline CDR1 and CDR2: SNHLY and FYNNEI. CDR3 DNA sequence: TGTGCCAGCAGGCGGACAGGGTGGCATGGCTACACCTTC. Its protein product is CASRRTGWHGYTF.

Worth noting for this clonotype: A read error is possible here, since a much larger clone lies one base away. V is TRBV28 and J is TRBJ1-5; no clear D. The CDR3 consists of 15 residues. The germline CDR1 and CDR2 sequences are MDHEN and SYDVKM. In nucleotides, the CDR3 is TGTACCAGCAGTTTGGCGGGATCGGGGAGCAAGCCCCAGCATTTT. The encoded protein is CTSSLAGSGSKPQHF.

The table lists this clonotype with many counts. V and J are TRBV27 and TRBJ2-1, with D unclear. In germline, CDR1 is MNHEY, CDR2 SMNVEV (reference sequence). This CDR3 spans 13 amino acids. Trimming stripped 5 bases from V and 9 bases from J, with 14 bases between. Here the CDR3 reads CASSPHLVGEQFF. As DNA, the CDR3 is TGTGCCAGCAGTCCCCATTTAGTAGGTGAGCAGTTCTTC.

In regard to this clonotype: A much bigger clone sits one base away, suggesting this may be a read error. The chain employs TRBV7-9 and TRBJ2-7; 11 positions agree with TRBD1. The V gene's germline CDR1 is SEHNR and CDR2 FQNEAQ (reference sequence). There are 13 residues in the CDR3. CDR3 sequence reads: CAGSSDRGREQYF. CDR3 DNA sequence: TGTGCCGGCAGCTCGGACAGGGGGCGTGAGCAGTACTTC.

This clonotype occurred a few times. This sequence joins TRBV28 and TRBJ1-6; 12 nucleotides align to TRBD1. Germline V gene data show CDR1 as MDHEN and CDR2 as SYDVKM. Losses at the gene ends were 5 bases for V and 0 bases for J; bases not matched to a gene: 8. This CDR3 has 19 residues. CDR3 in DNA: TGTGCCAGCAGTCAAGGGACAGGGGGCAGGAGCTCCTATAATTCACCCCTCCACTTT. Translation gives CASSQGTGGRSSYNSPLHF. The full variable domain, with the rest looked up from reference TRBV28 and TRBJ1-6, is DVKVTQSSRYLVKRTGEKVFLECVQDMDHENMFWYRQDPGLGLRLIYFSYDVKMKEKGDIPEGYSVSREKKERFSLILESASTNQTSMYLCASSQGTGGRSSYNSPLHFGNGTRLTVT.

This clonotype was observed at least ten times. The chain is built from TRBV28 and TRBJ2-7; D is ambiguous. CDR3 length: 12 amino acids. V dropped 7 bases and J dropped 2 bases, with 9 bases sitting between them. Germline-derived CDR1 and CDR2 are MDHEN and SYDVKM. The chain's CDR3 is CASIASPYEQYF. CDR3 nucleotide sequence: TGTGCCAGCATTGCAAGCCCCTACGAGCAGTACTTC.

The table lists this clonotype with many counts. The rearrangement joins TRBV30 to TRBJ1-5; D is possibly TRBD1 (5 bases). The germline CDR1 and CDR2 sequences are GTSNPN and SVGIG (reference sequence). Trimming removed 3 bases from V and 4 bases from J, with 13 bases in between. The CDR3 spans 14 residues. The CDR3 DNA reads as TGTGCCTGGAGGGCAGGGAGTCCGAATCAGCCCCAGCATTTT. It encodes CAWRAGSPNQPQHF. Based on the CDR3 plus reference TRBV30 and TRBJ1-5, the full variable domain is SQTIHQWPATLVQPVGSPLSLECTVEGTSNPNLYWYRQAAGRGLQLLFYSVGIGQISSEVPQNLSASRPQDRQFILSSKKLLLSDSGFYLCAWRAGSPNQPQHFGDGTRLSIL.

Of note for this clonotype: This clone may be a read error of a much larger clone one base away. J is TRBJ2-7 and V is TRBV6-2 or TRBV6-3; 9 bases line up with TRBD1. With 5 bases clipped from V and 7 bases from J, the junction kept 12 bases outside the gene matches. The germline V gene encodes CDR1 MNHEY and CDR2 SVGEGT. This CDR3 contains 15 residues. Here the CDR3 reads CASSERDRAVNEQYF. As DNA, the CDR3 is TGTGCCAGCAGTGAACGGGACAGGGCGGTCAATGAGCAGTACTTC.

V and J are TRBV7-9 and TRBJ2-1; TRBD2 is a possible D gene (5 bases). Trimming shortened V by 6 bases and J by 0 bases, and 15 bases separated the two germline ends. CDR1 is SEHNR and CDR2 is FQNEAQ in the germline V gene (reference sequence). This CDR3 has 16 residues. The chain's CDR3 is CASSYPGTSSYNEQFF. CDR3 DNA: TGTGCCAGCAGTTACCCGGGAACCAGCTCCTACAATGAGCAGTTCTTC.

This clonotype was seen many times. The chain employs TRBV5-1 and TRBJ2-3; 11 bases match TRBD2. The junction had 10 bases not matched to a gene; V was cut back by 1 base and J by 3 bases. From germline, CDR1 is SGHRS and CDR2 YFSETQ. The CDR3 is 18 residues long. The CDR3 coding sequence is TGCGCCAGCAGCTTGATAGGCCTACTAGCGGGGGAGACAGATACGCAGTATTTT. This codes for CASSLIGLLAGETDTQYF. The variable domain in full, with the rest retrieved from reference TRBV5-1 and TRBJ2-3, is KAGVTQTPRYLIKTRGQQVTLSCSPISGHRSVSWYQQTPGQGLQFLFEYFSETQRNKGNFPGRFSGRQFSNSRSEMNVSTLELGDSALYLCASSLIGLLAGETDTQYFGPGTRLTVL.

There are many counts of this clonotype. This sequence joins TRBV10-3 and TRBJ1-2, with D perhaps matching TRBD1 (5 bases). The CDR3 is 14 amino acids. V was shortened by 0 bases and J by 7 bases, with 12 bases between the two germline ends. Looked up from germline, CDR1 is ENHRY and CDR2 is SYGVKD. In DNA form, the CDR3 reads TGTGCCATCAGTGAGTCGACAGCGGTGGGTGGCTACACCTTC. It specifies CAISESTAVGGYTF.

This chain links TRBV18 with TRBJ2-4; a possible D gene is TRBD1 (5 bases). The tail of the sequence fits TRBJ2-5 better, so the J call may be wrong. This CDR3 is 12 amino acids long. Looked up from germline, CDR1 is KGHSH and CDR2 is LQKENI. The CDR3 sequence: CASSPTGQTQYF. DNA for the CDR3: TGTGCCAGCTCACCTACAGGCCAGACCCAGTACTTC.

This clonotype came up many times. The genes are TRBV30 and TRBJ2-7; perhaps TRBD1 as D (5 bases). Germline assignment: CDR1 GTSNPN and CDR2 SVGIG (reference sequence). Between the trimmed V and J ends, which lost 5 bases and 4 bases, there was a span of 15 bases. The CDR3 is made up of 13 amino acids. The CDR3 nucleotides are TGTGCCTGGTACGACAGCGTCCGGTACGAGCAGTACTTC. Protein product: CAWYDSVRYEQYF.

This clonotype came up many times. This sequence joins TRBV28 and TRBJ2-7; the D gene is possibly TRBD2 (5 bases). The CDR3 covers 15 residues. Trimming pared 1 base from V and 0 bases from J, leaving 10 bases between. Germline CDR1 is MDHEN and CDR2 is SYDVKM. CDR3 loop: CASSLFERSSYEQYF. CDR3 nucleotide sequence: TGTGCCAGCAGTTTATTCGAGCGGAGCTCCTACGAGCAGTACTTC.

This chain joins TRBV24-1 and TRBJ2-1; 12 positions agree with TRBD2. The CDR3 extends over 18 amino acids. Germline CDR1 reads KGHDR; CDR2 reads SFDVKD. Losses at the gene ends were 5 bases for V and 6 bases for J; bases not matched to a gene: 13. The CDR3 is CATSGVRLAGVGLNEQFF. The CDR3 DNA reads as TGTGCCACCAGTGGCGTCAGACTAGCGGGAGTGGGGCTCAATGAGCAGTTCTTC.